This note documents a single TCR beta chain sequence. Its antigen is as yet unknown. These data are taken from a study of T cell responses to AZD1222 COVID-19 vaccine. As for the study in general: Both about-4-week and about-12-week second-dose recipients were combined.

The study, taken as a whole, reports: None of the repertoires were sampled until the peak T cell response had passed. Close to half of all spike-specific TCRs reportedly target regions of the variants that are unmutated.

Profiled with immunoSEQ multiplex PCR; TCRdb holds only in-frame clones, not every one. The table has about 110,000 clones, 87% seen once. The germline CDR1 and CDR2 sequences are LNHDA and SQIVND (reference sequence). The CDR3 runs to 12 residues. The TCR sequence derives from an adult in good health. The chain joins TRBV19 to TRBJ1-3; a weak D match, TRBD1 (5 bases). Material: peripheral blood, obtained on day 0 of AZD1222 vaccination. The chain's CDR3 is CVEGLEGNTIYF. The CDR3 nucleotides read TGTGTGGAGGGGTTGGAGGGAAACACCATATATTTT.